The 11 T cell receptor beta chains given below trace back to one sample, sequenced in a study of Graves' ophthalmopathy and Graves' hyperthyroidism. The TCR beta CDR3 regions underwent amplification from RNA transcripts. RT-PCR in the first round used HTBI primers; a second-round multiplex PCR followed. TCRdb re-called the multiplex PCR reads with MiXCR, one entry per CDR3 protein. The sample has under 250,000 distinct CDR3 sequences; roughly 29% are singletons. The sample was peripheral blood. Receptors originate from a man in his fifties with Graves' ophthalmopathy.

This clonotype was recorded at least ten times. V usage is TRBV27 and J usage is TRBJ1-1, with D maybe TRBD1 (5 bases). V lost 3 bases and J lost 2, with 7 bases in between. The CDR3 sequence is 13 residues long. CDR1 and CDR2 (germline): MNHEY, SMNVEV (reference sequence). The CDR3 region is CASSFQGNTEAFF. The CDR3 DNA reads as TGTGCCAGCAGTTTTCAGGGAAACACTGAAGCTTTCTTT.

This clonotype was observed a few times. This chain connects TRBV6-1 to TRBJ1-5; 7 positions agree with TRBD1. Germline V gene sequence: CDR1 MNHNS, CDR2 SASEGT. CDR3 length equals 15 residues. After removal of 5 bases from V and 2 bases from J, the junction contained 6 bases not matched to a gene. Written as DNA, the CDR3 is TGTGCCAGCAGTCGACAGGGACGGGGCAATCAGCCCCAGCATTTT. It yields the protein CASSRQGRGNQPQHF.

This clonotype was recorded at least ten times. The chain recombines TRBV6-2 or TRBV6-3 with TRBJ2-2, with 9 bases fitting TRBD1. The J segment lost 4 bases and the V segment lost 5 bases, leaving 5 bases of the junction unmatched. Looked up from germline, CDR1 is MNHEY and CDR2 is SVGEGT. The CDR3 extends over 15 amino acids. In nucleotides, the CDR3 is TGTGCCAGCAGTATCCCGGGACAGGGCACCGGGGAGCTGTTTTTT. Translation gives CASSIPGQGTGELFF.

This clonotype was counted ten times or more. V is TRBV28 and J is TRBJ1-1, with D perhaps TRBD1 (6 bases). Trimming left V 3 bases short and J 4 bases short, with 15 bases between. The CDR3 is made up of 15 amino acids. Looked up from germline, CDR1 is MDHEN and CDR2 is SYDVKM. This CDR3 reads CASSFSDRRSTEAFF. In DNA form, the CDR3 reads TGTGCCAGCAGTTTCTCAGACAGGCGAAGCACTGAAGCTTTCTTT.

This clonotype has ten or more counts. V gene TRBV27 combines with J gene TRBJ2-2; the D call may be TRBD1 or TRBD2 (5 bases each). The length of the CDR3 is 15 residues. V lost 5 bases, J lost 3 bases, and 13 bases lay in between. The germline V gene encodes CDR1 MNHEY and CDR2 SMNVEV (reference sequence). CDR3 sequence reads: CASSKTGTYTGELFF. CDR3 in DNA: TGTGCCAGCAGTAAAACCGGGACCTACACCGGGGAGCTGTTTTTT.

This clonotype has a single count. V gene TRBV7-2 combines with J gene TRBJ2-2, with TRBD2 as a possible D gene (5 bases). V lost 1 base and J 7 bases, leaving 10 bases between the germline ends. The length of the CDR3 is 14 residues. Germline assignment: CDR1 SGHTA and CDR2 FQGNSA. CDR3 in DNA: TGTGCCAGCAGCTTAGTCGCGGGCGGCGGGGAGCTGTTTTTT. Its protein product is CASSLVAGGGELFF.

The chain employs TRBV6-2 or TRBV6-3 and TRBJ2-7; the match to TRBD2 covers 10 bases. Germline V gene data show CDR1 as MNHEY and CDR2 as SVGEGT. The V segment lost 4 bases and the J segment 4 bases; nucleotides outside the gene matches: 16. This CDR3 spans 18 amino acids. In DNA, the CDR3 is TGTGCCAGCAGTTTCTCTTCGCGGCTAGCGGGAGTAGATTACGAGCAGTACTTC. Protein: CASSFSSRLAGVDYEQYF.

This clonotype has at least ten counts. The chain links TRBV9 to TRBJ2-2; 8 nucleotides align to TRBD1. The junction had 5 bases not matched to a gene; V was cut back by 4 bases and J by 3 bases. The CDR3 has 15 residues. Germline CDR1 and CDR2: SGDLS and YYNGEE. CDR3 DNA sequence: TGTGCCAGCAGCCAAACAGGGGGGTACACCGGGGAGCTGTTTTTT. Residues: CASSQTGGYTGELFF.

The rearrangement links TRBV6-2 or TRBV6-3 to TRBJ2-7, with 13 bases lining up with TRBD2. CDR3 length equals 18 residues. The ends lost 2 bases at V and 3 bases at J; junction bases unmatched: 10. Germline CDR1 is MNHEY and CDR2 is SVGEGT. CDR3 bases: TGTGCCAGCAGTTACGAACTAGCGGGAGGGCCTACGTACTACGAGCAGTACTTC. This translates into CASSYELAGGPTYYEQYF.

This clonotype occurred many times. CDR3 sequence reads: CATSDLSSNQPQHF. CDR3 coding DNA: TGTGCCACCAGTGATTTAAGTAGCAATCAGCCCCAGCATTTT. The rearrangement uses TRBV24-1 and TRBJ1-5; D is undetermined. The CDR3 spans 14 residues. The V and J ends lost 1 base and 0 bases respectively, with 3 bases between them. Germline-derived CDR1 and CDR2 are KGHDR and SFDVKD.

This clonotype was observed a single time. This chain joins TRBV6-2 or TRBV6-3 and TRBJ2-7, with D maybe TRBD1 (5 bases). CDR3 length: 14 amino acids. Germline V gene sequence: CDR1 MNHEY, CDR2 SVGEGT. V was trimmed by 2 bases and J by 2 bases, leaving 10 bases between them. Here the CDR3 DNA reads TGTGCCAGCAGTTACCAGGGAACAACCTACGAGCAGTACTTC. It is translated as CASSYQGTTYEQYF.